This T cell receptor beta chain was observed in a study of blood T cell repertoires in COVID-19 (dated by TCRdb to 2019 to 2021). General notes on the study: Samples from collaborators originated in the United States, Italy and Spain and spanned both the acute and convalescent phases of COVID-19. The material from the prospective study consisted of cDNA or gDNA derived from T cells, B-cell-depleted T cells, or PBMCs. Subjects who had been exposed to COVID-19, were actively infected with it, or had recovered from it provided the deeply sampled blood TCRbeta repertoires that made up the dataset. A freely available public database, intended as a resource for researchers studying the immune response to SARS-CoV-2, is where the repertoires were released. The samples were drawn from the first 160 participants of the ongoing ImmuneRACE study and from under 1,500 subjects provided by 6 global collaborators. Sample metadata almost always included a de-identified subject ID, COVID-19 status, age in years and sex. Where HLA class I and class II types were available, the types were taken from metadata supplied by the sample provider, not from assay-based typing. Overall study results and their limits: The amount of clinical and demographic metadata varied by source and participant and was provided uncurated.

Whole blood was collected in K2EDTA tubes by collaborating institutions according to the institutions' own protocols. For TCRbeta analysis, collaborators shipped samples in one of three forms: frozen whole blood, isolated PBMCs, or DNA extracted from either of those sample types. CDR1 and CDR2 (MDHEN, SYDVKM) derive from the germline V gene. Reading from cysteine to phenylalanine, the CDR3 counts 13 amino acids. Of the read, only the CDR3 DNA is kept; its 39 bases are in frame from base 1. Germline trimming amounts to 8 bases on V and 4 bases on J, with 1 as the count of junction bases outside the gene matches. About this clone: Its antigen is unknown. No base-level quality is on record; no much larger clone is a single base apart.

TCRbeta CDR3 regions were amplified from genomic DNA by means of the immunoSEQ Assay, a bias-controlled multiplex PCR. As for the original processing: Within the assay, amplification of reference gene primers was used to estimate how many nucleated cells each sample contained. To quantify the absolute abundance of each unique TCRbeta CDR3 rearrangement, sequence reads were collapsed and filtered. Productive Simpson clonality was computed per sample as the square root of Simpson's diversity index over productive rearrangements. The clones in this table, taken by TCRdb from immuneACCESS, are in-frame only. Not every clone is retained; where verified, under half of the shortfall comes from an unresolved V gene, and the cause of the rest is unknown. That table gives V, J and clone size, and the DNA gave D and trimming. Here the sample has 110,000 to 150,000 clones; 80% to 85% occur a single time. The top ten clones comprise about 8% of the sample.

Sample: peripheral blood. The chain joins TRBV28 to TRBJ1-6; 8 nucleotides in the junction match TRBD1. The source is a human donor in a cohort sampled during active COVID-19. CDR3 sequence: CASRDRYNSPLHF. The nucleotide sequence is TGTGCCAGCCGGGACAGGTATAATTCACCCCTCCACTTT.